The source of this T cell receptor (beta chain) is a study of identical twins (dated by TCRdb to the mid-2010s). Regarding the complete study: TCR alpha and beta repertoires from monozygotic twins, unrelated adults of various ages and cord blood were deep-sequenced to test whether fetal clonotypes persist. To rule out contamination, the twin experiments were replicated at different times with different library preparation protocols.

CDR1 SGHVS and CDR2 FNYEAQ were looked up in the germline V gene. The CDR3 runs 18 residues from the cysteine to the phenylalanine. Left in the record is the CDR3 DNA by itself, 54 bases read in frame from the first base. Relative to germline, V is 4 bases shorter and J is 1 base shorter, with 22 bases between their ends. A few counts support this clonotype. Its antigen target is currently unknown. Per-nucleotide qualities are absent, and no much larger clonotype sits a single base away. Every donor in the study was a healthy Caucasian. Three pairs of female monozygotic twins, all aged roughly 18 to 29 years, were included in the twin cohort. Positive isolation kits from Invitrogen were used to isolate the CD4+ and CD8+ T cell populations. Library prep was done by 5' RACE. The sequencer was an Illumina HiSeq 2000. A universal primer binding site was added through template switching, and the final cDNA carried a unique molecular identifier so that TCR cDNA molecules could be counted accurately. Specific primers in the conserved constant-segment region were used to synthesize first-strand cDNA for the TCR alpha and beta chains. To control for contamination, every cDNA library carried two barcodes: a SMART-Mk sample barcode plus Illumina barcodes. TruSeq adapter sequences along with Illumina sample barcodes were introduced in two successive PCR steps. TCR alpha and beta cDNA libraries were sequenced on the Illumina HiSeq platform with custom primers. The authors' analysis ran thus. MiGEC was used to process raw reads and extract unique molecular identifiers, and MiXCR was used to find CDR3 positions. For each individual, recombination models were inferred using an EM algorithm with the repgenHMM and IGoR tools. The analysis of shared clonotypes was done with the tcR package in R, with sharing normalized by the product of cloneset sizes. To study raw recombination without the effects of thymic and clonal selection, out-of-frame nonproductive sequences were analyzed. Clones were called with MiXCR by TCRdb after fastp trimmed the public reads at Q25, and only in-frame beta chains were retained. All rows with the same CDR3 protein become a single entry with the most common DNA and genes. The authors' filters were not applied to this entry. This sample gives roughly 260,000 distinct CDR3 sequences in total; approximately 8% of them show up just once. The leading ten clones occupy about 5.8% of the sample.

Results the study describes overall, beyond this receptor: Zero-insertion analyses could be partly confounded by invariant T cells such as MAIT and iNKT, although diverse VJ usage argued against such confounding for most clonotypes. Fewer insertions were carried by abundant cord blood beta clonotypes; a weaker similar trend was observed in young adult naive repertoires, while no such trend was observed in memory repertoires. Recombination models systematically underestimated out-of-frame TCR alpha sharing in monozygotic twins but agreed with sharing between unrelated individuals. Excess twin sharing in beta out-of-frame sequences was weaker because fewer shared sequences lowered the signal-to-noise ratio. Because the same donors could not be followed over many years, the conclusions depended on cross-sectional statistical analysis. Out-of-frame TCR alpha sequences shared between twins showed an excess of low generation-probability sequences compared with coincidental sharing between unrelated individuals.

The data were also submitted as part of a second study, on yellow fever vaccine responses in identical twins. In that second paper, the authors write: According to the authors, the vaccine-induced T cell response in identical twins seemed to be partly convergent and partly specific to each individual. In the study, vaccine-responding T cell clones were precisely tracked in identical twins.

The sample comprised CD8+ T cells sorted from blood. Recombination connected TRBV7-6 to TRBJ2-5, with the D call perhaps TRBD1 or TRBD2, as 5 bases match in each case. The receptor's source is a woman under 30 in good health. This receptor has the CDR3 CASSSRGPADHFQETQYF. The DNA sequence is TGTGCCAGCAGCTCAAGGGGCCCAGCGGACCACTTCCAAGAGACCCAGTACTTC.